These T cell receptor beta chains were read from a single sample in a study of shared clonotypes between healthy human individuals. Using immunoSEQ multiplex PCR, the repertoire was profiled, and TCRdb retains in-frame clones only, with some absent. The repertoire holds over 1.4 million clones, with approximately 97% as singletons. The specimen was naive CD4+ T cells sorted from blood. The receptors originated from a young man in good health. Each CDR3 is given with its conserved first and last residue. Each record gives: J gene, V gene, CDR3 protein.

j_call: TRBJ1-4; v_call: TRBV18; cdr3_aa: CASSPGSGDLEKLFF
j_call: TRBJ2-7; v_call: TRBV15; cdr3_aa: CATSSRNRVGYEQYF
j_call: TRBJ1-2; v_call: TRBV6-1; cdr3_aa: CASSEGWAGLKTDNYGYTF
j_call: TRBJ2-7; v_call: TRBV5-1; cdr3_aa: CASSLDTFEQYF
j_call: TRBJ2-2; v_call: TRBV4-3; cdr3_aa: CASSQGFMQREIGGELFF
j_call: TRBJ2-1; v_call: TRBV18; cdr3_aa: CASSPARSNEQFF
j_call: TRBJ1-4; v_call: TRBV30; cdr3_aa: CAWQGTGRIEKLFF
j_call: TRBJ1-3; v_call: TRBV5-1; cdr3_aa: CASSLTGDSGNTIYF
j_call: TRBJ1-5; v_call: TRBV6-1; cdr3_aa: CASSERQVLNQHF
j_call: TRBJ2-4; v_call: TRBV5-1; cdr3_aa: CASSLGPETAKNIQYF
j_call: TRBJ1-2; v_call: TRBV7-3; cdr3_aa: CASSLSRGYGYTF
j_call: TRBJ1-1; v_call: TRBV5-4; cdr3_aa: CASSLVQGIYTEAFF
j_call: TRBJ2-1; v_call: TRBV11-2; cdr3_aa: CASRVAHFYNEQFF
j_call: TRBJ2-5; v_call: TRBV18; cdr3_aa: CASSPPGGQGGGETQYF
j_call: TRBJ2-1; v_call: TRBV18; cdr3_aa: CASSSRTSGSSYNEQFF
j_call: TRBJ2-3; v_call: TRBV5-1; cdr3_aa: CASSTLAGGDTQYF
j_call: TRBJ1-5; v_call: TRBV10-2; cdr3_aa: CASSVTGDQPQHF
j_call: TRBJ2-7; v_call: TRBV7-9; cdr3_aa: CASSQRFSGSYEQYF
j_call: TRBJ1-2; v_call: TRBV27; cdr3_aa: CASSLGGNGYTF
j_call: TRBJ2-2; v_call: TRBV27; cdr3_aa: CASYRAGNTGELFF
j_call: TRBJ2-2; v_call: TRBV18; cdr3_aa: CASSPLRGTAGELFF
j_call: TRBJ2-7; v_call: TRBV2; cdr3_aa: CASRRLAGGPYEQYF
j_call: TRBJ1-5; v_call: TRBV7-8; cdr3_aa: CASAFQGGNQPQHF
j_call: TRBJ2-2; v_call: TRBV6-6; cdr3_aa: CASRSHANTGELFF
j_call: TRBJ2-1; v_call: TRBV14; cdr3_aa: CASSQFVAASGALEEQFF
j_call: TRBJ1-5; v_call: TRBV10-3; cdr3_aa: CAIKYLNQPQHF
j_call: TRBJ2-7; v_call: TRBV6-5; cdr3_aa: CASSYSISRYEQYF
j_call: TRBJ2-7; v_call: TRBV5-1; cdr3_aa: CASSPRQAPYEQYF
j_call: TRBJ2-7; v_call: TRBV15; cdr3_aa: CATSSPGTASYEQYF
j_call: TRBJ2-5; v_call: TRBV5-6; cdr3_aa: CASSPTGVETQYF
j_call: TRBJ2-7; v_call: TRBV5-1; cdr3_aa: CASSLDPHSTFNEQYF
j_call: TRBJ2-3; v_call: TRBV5-1; cdr3_aa: CASSAIGWAYTQYF
j_call: TRBJ2-7; v_call: TRBV5-1; cdr3_aa: CASSSRQGLYEQYF
j_call: TRBJ2-3; v_call: TRBV9; cdr3_aa: CASSVDLAGKYTQYF
j_call: TRBJ1-1; v_call: TRBV9; cdr3_aa: CASSVIPRGAVTEAFF
j_call: TRBJ2-2; v_call: TRBV5-1; cdr3_aa: CASSVLNTGELFF
j_call: TRBJ2-1; v_call: TRBV5-4; cdr3_aa: CASSLAGGLYNEQFF
j_call: TRBJ1-1; v_call: TRBV6-1; cdr3_aa: CASSPPQGPHTEAFF
j_call: TRBJ1-1; v_call: TRBV7-8; cdr3_aa: CASSLARVAGGVLVTEAFF
j_call: TRBJ2-5; v_call: TRBV7-3; cdr3_aa: CASSLGPGETQYF
j_call: TRBJ2-1; v_call: TRBV9; cdr3_aa: CASSPRTGDIYNEQFF
j_call: TRBJ2-2; v_call: TRBV5-4; cdr3_aa: CASSYGTTRLAGELFF
j_call: TRBJ2-7; v_call: TRBV5-5; cdr3_aa: CASSPDIQLYEQYF
j_call: TRBJ1-4; v_call: TRBV4-1; cdr3_aa: CASSQDQGGNEKLFF
j_call: TRBJ2-1; v_call: TRBV5-4; cdr3_aa: CASSSPSTSLAEQFF
j_call: TRBJ2-7; v_call: TRBV21-1; cdr3_aa: CASSKALSLWGRGTYEQYF
j_call: TRBJ2-2; v_call: TRBV10-3; cdr3_aa: CAISEDSVGTGELFF